The 20 T cell receptor beta chains below come from one sample, sequenced in a study of Ad26.COV2.S vaccination and SARS-CoV-2 variants. Treatment: about 20 received Ad26.COV2.S at low or high dose, single or two shots; about five received placebo; per-sample allocation not given. Sampling happened 63 days after the first vaccine or placebo injection. The method was immunoSEQ multiplex PCR; TCRdb's version includes in-frame clones alone and lacks a portion of them. The repertoire holds approximately 300,000 clones, with around 83% as singletons. Here the sequenced sample was peripheral blood, taken in a trial of Ad26.COV2.S vaccine versus placebo. All receptors derive from a person aged 18-60 years who received the Ad26.COV2.S COVID-19 vaccine or a placebo.

The V and J genes are TRBV12-3 or TRBV12-4 and TRBJ1-2, with D possibly matching TRBD1 (5 bases). The germline V and J ends were trimmed by 5 bases and 5 bases, with 12 bases remaining between them. This CDR3 has 13 residues. The CDR3 reads CASSRRQKYGYTF. The CDR3 DNA follows: TGTGCCAGCAGTCGCCGACAGAAGTATGGCTACACCTTC.

The chain is built from TRBV3-1 (or the pseudogene TRBV3-2) and TRBJ2-5; TRBD1 matches at 9 bases. The length of the CDR3 is 15 residues. V dropped 2 bases and J dropped 7; count of bases not matched to a gene: 8. Germline CDR1 is LGHDT and CDR2 is YNNKEL (reference sequence). The CDR3 DNA is TGTGCCAGCAGCCAACGGGACAGGGTGGAAGGGACCCAGTACTTC. As protein: CASSQRDRVEGTQYF.

The chain uses TRBV19 and TRBJ1-6; D not resolved. CDR1 is LNHDA, CDR2 SQIVND, per germline (reference sequence). The CDR3 covers 12 residues. V was shortened by 7 bases and J by 7 bases, with 8 bases between the two germline ends. The CDR3 reads CASTAKNSPLHF. The CDR3 nucleotides are TGTGCCAGTACCGCGAAGAATTCACCCCTCCACTTT.

This chain uses TRBV7-6 with TRBJ1-1; D is unclear. Trimming took 6 bases from V and 8 from J, leaving 10 bases between them. The CDR3 sequence is 11 residues long. Germline loops: CDR1 SGHVS, CDR2 FNYEAQ. The CDR3 DNA follows: TGTGCCAGCAGTCGCAGTCAGGAAGCTTTCTTT. Protein sequence: CASSRSQEAFF.

This clone was counted once. The gene calls are TRBV29-1 and TRBJ2-7; 11 bases match TRBD2. J lost 6 bases, V lost 4 bases, and 11 bases had no gene match. The germline gives CDR1 SQVTM, CDR2 ANQGSEA. This CDR3 contains 15 residues. CDR3 protein: CSVGGTSGFLGEQYF. CDR3 coding DNA: TGCAGCGTTGGGGGGACTAGCGGTTTCCTCGGCGAGCAGTACTTC.

V and J are TRBV30 and TRBJ2-4; maybe TRBD2 (5 bases). V gave up 2 bases and J gave up 5 bases, with 13 bases separating them. This CDR3 contains 14 residues. In germline, CDR1 is GTSNPN, CDR2 SVGIG (reference sequence). The CDR3 DNA reads as TGTGCCTGGAGTAAAGGAGCGGAGCAAAACATTCAGTACTTC. Encoded protein: CAWSKGAEQNIQYF.

As regards this clone: The sample contains more than one DNA sequence encoding this CDR3. V is TRBV9 and J is TRBJ1-1; D not certain. From germline, CDR1 is SGDLS and CDR2 YYNGEE. Trimming shortened V by 2 bases and J by 1 base, and 6 bases separated the two germline ends. The length of the CDR3 is 13 residues. For the CDR3, the DNA is TGTGCCAGCAGCGTTACACCGAACACTGAAGCTTTCTTT. Amino acid sequence: CASSVTPNTEAFF.

The chain joins TRBV10-3 to TRBJ2-7; 7 bases align to TRBD1. The germline gives CDR1 ENHRY, CDR2 SYGVKD. After removal of 10 bases from V and 1 base from J, the junction contained 7 bases not matched to a gene. CDR3 size: 13 residues. This chain's CDR3 is CASGQETSYEQYF. CDR3 bases: TGTGCCAGCGGACAGGAGACATCCTACGAGCAGTACTTC.

The chain has TRBV21-1 and TRBJ1-2; the D call TRBD1 from the table was never checked on the DNA. TRBV21-1 is marked as a pseudogene. This CDR3 is 15 amino acids long. CDR3 sequence reads: CASSKSGTGDYGYTF. CDR3 in DNA: TGTGCCAGCAGCAAATCCGGGACAGGCGACTATGGCTACACCTTC.

The V and J genes are TRBV12-3 or TRBV12-4 and TRBJ1-6, with a weak D call TRBD1 (5 bases). The germline V and J ends were trimmed by 6 bases and 10 bases, with 13 bases remaining between them. The CDR3 is made up of 13 amino acids. CDR3 nucleotide sequence: TGTGCCAGCAGCGCCTCGGGGCTGTCACCCCTCCACTTT. It yields the protein CASSASGLSPLHF.

CDR3 residues: CASSLGTSSYNEQFF. In DNA, the CDR3 is TGTGCCAGCAGCTTAGGGACTAGCTCCTACAATGAGCAGTTCTTC. The chain carries TRBV7-2 and TRBJ2-1; 7 nucleotides line up with TRBD2. The junction had 0 bases not matched to a gene; V was cut back by 1 base and J by 0 bases. Germline loops: CDR1 SGHTA, CDR2 FQGNSA. This CDR3 has 15 residues.

The rearrangement links TRBV6-2 or TRBV6-3 to TRBJ1-3, with a weak D call TRBD1 (5 bases). Germline V gene lookup returns CDR1 MNHEY and CDR2 SVGEGT. This CDR3 contains 15 residues. V was pared by 5 bases and J by 1 base, with 12 bases between. CDR3 DNA sequence: TGTGCCAGCAGTGACCGGGGGTTGTCTGGAAACACCATATATTTT. Translation gives CASSDRGLSGNTIYF.

This clone was recorded many times. The chain links TRBV3-1 (or the pseudogene TRBV3-2) to TRBJ1-2; TRBD1 aligns across 8 bases. V shed 1 base and J 4 bases; nucleotides not matched to a gene: 5. CDR1 and CDR2 (germline): LGHDT, YNNKEL (reference sequence). The CDR3 runs to 15 residues. CDR3 nucleotide sequence: TGTGCCAGCAGCCAAGGGACAGGGTTCGGCTATGGCTACACCTTC. Protein product: CASSQGTGFGYGYTF.

V and J are TRBV6-5 and TRBJ1-1; D gene unclear. The germline V and J ends were trimmed by 2 bases and 4 bases, with 14 bases remaining between them. The CDR3 sequence is 15 residues long. In germline, CDR1 is MNHEY, CDR2 SVGAGI. The CDR3 coding sequence is TGTGCCAGCAGTTACAATGGGGTAGAGGGCACTGAAGCTTTCTTT. Its protein product is CASSYNGVEGTEAFF.

The rearrangement joins TRBV7-2 to TRBJ2-7; maybe TRBD2 (6 bases). V gave up 5 bases and J gave up 3 bases, with 23 bases separating them. Germline assignment: CDR1 SGHTA and CDR2 FQGNSA. CDR3 size: 17 residues. CDR3 sequence (DNA): TGTGCCAGCAGCCCCGGGGTCCATGCGGGGCCCCTCTACGAGCAGTACTTC. Its protein product is CASSPGVHAGPLYEQYF.

The rearrangement links TRBV7-8 to TRBJ1-1; D unclear. Trimming shortened V by 5 bases and J by 4 bases, and 11 bases separated the two germline ends. CDR1 is SGHVS and CDR2 is FQNEAQ in the germline V gene. The CDR3 covers 13 residues. Written as DNA, the CDR3 is TGTGCCAGCAGCCCCCTCTACAGCACTGAAGCTTTCTTT. It codes for CASSPLYSTEAFF.

V usage is TRBV7-2 and J usage is TRBJ2-3, with D possibly being TRBD2 (6 bases). From germline, CDR1 is SGHTA and CDR2 FQGNSA. The CDR3 contains 15 residues. V dropped 4 bases and J dropped 1 base, with 12 bases sitting between them. CDR3 sequence: CASSSFGGGTDTQYF. CDR3 in DNA: TGTGCCAGCAGCTCTTTTGGCGGGGGCACAGATACGCAGTATTTT.

This chain links TRBV6-5 with TRBJ1-2, with TRBD1 matching 7 bases. CDR1 is MNHEY and CDR2 is SVGAGI in the germline V gene. The CDR3 extends over 14 amino acids. Trimming cost V 8 bases and J 4 bases; bases outside gene matches: 10. This chain's CDR3 is CASALQGGVYGYTF. The DNA for the CDR3 is TGTGCCAGCGCTCTCCAGGGGGGCGTCTATGGCTACACCTTC.

This chain links TRBV4-1 with TRBJ1-5, with 9 positions matching TRBD1. CDR1 is MGHRA, CDR2 YSYEKL, per germline. This CDR3 is built from 19 residues. V dropped 1 base and J dropped 1; count of bases not matched to a gene: 11. CDR3 DNA sequence: TGCGCCAGCAGCCAAGCGAAGGGGACAGGGACTGTCAGCAATCAGCCCCAGCATTTT. Residues: CASSQAKGTGTVSNQPQHF.

This chain connects TRBV2 to TRBJ1-5; 11 bases align to TRBD1. This CDR3 spans 16 amino acids. With V trimmed by 6 bases and J by 11 bases, 15 bases remained unmatched. Germline V gene sequence: CDR1 SNHLY, CDR2 FYNNEI. CDR3 nucleotide sequence: TGTGCCAGCAGCGGAGACCGGGACAGGGGGTCAAGGACCCAGCATTTT. Translation: CASSGDRDRGSRTQHF.